This TCR beta chain appears in the sequencing data of a study of T-cell memory formation after mild COVID-19. Whole-study results and caveats: Contracting CD8+ clones were enriched in EMRA, CD4+ mainly in CM and EM. Day 15 to 85 contracting clones showed balanced CD4/CD8; later expanders leaned CD4+.

Constant-segment primers were used for 5'RACE, and the resulting TCR alpha and TCR beta cDNA libraries carried sample barcodes and UMIs. TCRdb called the 5' RACE reads again in MiXCR, with one record for every CDR3 protein. The data hold about 560,000 distinct CDR3 sequences, with around 15% observed a single time. This clonotype was seen more than once but under ten times. What it recognizes is unknown. This CDR3 region has 15 residues. Germline V gene lookup returns CDR1 LNHNV and CDR2 YYDKDF (reference sequence). The ends were cut back, 2 bases at V and 1 base at J, with 9 bases in the middle. Sequencing was carried out using PBMCs or a T cell subset sorted from them (not recorded which). This chain links TRBV15 with TRBJ1-5, with a tentative D call TRBD1 (5 bases). This TCR was recovered from an adult woman who had mild COVID-19 (a few samples of this study predate the infection). Cell type and time point are not known. The CDR3 DNA reads TGTGCCACCAGCAGACCCTCAGGGAGCAATCAGCCCCAGCATTTT. Translating gives CATSRPSGSNQPQHF.